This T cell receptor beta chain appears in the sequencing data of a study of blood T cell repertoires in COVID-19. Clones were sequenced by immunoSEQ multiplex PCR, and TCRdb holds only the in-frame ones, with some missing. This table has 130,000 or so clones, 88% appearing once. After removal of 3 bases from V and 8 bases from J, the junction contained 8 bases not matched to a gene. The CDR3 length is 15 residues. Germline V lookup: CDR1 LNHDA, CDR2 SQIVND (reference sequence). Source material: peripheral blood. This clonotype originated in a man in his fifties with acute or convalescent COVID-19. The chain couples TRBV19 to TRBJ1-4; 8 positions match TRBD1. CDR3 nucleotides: TGTGCCAGTAGTATGCTGAAGACAGGGGTAGAAAAACTGTTTTTT. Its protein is CASSMLKTGVEKLFF.